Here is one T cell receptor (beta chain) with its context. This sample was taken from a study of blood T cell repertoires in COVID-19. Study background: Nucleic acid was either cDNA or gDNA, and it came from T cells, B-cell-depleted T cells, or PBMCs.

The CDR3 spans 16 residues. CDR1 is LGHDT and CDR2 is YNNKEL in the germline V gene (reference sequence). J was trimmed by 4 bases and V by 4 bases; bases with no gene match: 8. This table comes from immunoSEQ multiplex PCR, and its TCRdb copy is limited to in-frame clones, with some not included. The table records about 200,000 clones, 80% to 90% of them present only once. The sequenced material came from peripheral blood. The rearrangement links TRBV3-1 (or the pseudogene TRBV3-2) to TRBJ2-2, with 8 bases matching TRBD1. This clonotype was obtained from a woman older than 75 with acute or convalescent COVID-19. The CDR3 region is CASSRFLGQGTGELFF. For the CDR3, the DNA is TGTGCCAGCAGCCGCTTCCTAGGACAGGGCACCGGGGAGCTGTTTTTT.